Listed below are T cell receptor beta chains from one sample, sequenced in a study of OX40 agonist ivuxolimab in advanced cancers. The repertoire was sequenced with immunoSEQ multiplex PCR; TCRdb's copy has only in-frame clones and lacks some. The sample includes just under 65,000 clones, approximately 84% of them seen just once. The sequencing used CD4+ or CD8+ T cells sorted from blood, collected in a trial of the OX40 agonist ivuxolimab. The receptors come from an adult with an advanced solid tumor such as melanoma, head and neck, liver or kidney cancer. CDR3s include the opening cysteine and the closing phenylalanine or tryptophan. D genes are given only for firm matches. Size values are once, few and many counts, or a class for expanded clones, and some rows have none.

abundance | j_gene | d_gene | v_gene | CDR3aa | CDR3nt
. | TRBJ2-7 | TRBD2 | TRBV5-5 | CASSLESGLGYEQYF | TGTGCCAGCAGCTTGGAATCCGGACTAGGCTACGAGCAGTACTTC
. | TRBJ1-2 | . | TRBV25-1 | CASSENAGYGYTF | TGTGCCAGCAGTGAGAACGCGGGGTATGGCTACACCTTC
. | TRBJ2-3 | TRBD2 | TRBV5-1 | CASSPGLAGGDTQYF | TGCGCCAGCAGTCCTGGACTAGCGGGAGGAGATACGCAGTATTTT
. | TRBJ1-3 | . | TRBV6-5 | CASSRGESGNTIYF | TGTGCCAGCAGTCGGGGGGAGTCTGGAAACACCATATATTTT
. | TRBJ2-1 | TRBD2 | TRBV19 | CASSWVAGGYNEQFF | TGTGCCAGTAGTTGGGTGGCGGGGGGTTACAATGAGCAGTTCTTC
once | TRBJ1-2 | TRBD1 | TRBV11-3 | CASSLTGVGYGYTF | TGTGCCAGCAGCTTGACAGGGGTAGGCTATGGCTACACCTTC
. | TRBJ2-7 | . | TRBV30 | CAWRPRGGKSHREQYF | TGTGCCTGGAGGCCCCGAGGCGGCAAATCGCACCGTGAGCAGTACTTC
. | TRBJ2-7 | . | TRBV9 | CASSVGPVGGYEQYF | TGTGCCAGCAGCGTAGGCCCCGTAGGGGGATACGAGCAGTACTTC
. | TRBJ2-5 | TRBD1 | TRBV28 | CASSPRQGAGQETQYF | TGTGCCAGCAGTCCCCGACAGGGGGCTGGTCAAGAGACCCAGTACTTC
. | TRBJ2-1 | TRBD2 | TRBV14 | CASSATSGANEQFF | TGTGCCAGCAGCGCGACTAGCGGGGCGAATGAGCAGTTCTTC
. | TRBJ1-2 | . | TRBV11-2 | CASSFGGPNYGYTF | TGTGCCAGCAGCTTCGGGGGACCCAACTATGGCTACACCTTC
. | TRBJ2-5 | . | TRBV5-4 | CASSFEQVQETQYF | TGTGCCAGCAGCTTCGAACAGGTCCAAGAGACCCAGTACTTC
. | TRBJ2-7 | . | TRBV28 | CASSFGVGAYEQYF | TGTGCCAGCAGTTTTGGGGTGGGGGCCTACGAGCAGTACTTC
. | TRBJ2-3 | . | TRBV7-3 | CASSPDSVSTDTQYF | TGTGCCAGCAGCCCAGACAGCGTTTCCACAGATACGCAGTATTTT
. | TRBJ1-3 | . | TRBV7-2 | CASSLVGAGNTIYF | TGTGCCAGCAGCTTAGTAGGGGCCGGAAACACCATATATTTT
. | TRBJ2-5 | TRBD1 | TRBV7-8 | CASSLDRDRVIEETQYF | TGTGCCAGCAGCTTAGACCGGGACAGGGTAATCGAGGAGACCCAGTACTTC
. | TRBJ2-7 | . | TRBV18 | CASSPTGGWYEQYF | TGTGCCAGCTCACCAACAGGAGGGTGGTACGAGCAGTACTTC
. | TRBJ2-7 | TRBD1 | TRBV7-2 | CASSLAGGSNSYEQYF | TGTGCCAGCAGCTTAGCAGGGGGCAGTAACTCCTACGAGCAGTACTTC
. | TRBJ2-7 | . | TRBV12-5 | CASGLEGSPYEQYF | TGTGCTAGTGGTTTGGAGGGCTCCCCCTACGAGCAGTACTTC
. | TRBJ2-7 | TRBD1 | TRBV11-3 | CASSLIQGAHEQYF | TGTGCCAGCAGCTTAATACAGGGGGCCCACGAGCAGTACTTC
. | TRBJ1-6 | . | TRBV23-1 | CASSLLSLNSPLHF | TGCGCCAGCAGCTTGCTATCCCTTAATTCACCCCTCCACTTT
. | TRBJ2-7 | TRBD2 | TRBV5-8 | CASSFPPPVAGSYEQYF | TGTGCCAGCAGCTTTCCACCGCCCGTAGCGGGCTCCTACGAGCAGTACTTC
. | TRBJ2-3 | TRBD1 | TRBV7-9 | CASSFWTGRLRESTDTQYF | TGTGCCAGCAGCTTTTGGACAGGGAGACTTCGAGAGAGCACAGATACGCAGTATTTT
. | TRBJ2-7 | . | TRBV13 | CASSLTGNEQYF | TGTGCCAGCAGCTTAACCGGGAACGAGCAGTACTTC
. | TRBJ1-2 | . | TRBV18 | CASSGQGKAYGYTF | TGTGCCAGCTCTGGGCAGGGGAAGGCCTATGGCTACACCTTC
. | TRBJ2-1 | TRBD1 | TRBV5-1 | CASSLAGQGGNEQFF | TGCGCCAGCAGCTTGGCGGGACAGGGCGGCAATGAGCAGTTCTTC
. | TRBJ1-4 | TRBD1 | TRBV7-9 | CASSGADREGLFF | TGTGCCAGCAGCGGGGCGGACAGGGAAGGACTGTTTTTT
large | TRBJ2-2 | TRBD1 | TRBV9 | CASSVRSGTANTGELFF | TGTGCCAGCAGCGTAAGGTCCGGGACAGCCAACACCGGGGAGCTGTTTTTT
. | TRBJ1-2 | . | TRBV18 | CASSPPYGDYGYTF | TGTGCCAGCTCACCACCATACGGAGACTATGGCTACACCTTC
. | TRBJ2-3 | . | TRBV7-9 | CASSLVVRGDTDTQYF | TGTGCCAGCAGCTTAGTTGTGCGGGGAGACACAGATACGCAGTATTTT
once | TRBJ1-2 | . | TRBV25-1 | CASSWGGNYGYTF | TGTGCCAGCAGTTGGGGCGGAAACTATGGCTACACCTTC
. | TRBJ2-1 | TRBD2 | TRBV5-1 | CASSSTVAGGHNEQFF | TGCGCCAGCAGCTCCACGGTAGCGGGGGGTCACAATGAGCAGTTCTTC
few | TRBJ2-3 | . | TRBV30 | CAWGRSGADTQYF | TGTGCCTGGGGAAGGTCCGGAGCAGATACGCAGTATTTT
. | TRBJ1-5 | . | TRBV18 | CASSPTGIRGQPQHF | TGTGCCAGCTCGCCCACAGGGATCCGCGGGCAGCCCCAGCATTTT
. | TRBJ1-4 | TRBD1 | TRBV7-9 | CASSLGDRDNEKLFF | TGTGCCAGCAGCTTAGGGGACAGGGATAATGAAAAACTGTTTTTT
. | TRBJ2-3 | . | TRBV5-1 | CASSGAGMEDTQYF | TGCGCCAGCAGCGGGGCAGGGATGGAAGATACGCAGTATTTT
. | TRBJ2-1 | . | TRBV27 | CASSSPTQGKVRQFF | TGTGCCAGCAGTTCTCCCACACAGGGAAAAGTTCGGCAGTTCTTC
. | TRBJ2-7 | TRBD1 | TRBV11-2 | CASSYRDRLYEQYF | TGTGCCAGCAGCTACCGGGACAGACTCTACGAGCAGTACTTC
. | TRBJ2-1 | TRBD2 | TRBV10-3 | CATTSGNYNEQFF | TGTGCCACTACTAGCGGGAATTACAATGAGCAGTTCTTC
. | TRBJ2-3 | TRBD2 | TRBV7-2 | CASTIGSGGTTDTQYF | TGTGCCAGCACAATCGGGAGCGGGGGAACCACAGATACGCAGTATTTT
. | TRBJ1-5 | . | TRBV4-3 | CASSQDGHSNQPQHF | TGCGCCAGCAGCCAAGATGGACATAGCAATCAGCCCCAGCATTTT
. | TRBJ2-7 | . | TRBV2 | CASRAFDPHEQYF | TGTGCCAGCAGGGCATTTGACCCCCACGAGCAGTACTTC
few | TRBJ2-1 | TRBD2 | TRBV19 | CASSLGGISYNEQFF | TGTGCCAGTAGCCTGGGGGGGATTTCCTACAATGAGCAGTTCTTC
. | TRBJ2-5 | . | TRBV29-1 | CSVGPSGEEETQYF | TGCAGCGTTGGCCCCTCTGGGGAGGAAGAGACCCAGTACTTC
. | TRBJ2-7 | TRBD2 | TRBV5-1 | CASSLAPAGVYEQYF | TGCGCCAGCAGCTTGGCCCCAGCGGGAGTATACGAGCAGTACTTC
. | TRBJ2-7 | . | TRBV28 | CASSQITARDYEQYF | TGTGCCAGCAGCCAAATTACAGCGAGGGACTACGAGCAGTACTTC
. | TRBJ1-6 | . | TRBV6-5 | CASRREFNSPLHF | TGTGCCAGCAGACGGGAGTTTAATTCACCCCTCCACTTT
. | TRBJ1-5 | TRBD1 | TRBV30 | CAWRGQGARQPQHF | TGTGCCTGGAGGGGACAGGGGGCAAGGCAGCCCCAGCATTTT
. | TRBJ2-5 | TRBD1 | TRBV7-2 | CASSTGQGAGETQYF | TGTGCCAGCAGCACAGGACAGGGGGCGGGGGAGACCCAGTACTTC
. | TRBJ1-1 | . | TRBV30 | CAWSAGDTEAFF | TGTGCCTGGAGTGCGGGGGACACTGAAGCTTTCTTT
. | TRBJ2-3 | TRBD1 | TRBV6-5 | CASSYSGTAATDTQYF | TGTGCCAGCAGTTATTCCGGGACAGCCGCCACAGATACGCAGTATTTT
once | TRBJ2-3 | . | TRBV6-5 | CASSYSMLGEADTQYF | TGTGCCAGCAGTTACTCGATGTTGGGGGAGGCAGATACGCAGTATTTT
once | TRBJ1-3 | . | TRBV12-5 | CASGTGFSSGNTIYF | TGTGCTAGTGGCACAGGGTTCAGCTCTGGAAACACCATATATTTT
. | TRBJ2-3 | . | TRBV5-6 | CASSLRGADTQYF | TGTGCCAGCAGCTTAAGGGGAGCGGATACGCAGTATTTT
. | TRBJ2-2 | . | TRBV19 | CASSTSRRAGELFF | TGTGCCAGTAGTACCTCAAGGCGAGCCGGGGAGCTGTTTTTT
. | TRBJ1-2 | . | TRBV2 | CASSEQGYGYTF | TGTGCCAGCAGTGAACAGGGATATGGCTACACCTTC
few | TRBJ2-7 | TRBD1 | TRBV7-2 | CASSLANRLQGPQSYEQYF | TGTGCCAGCAGCTTAGCGAACCGCTTACAGGGGCCGCAAAGCTACGAGCAGTACTTC
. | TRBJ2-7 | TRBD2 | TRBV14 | CASSPLGRETYEQYF | TGTGCCAGCAGCCCCCTTGGGCGGGAGACCTACGAGCAGTACTTC
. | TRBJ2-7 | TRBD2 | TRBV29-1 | CSVEDGGGTYF | TGCAGCGTTGAAGATGGGGGGGGTACGTACTTC
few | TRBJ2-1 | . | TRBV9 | CASSVGAGPGYEQFF | TGTGCCAGCAGCGTAGGGGCGGGACCGGGGTATGAGCAGTTCTTC